This paragraph reports one T cell receptor beta chain. The CDR3 consists of 17 residues. After removal of 4 bases from V and 2 bases from J, the junction contained 7 bases not matched to a gene. Germline V lookup: CDR1 KGHSH, CDR2 LQKENI. The entry originates in a study of cytomegalovirus exposure and HLA in healthy donors. The donors formed part of the roughly 120-subject validation cohort, distinct from the roughly 730-subject first cohort. Method: immunoSEQ multiplex PCR; TCRdb's copy keeps in-frame clones and lacks some. The sample includes about 98,000 clones, over 75% of them seen just once. Sequencing used PBMCs. The receptor's source is a man younger than 35 in good health and CMV-seropositive. The V call is TRBV18, the J call TRBJ2-4; 11 bases are shared with TRBD2. CDR3 loop: CASSQYSSGGPKNIQYF. The CDR3 DNA is TGTGCCAGCTCACAGTATTCTAGCGGGGGGCCCAAAAACATTCAGTACTTC.